The 17 T cell receptor beta chains below come from one sample, sequenced in a study of blood T cell repertoires in COVID-19. TCRdb's copy holds only in-frame clones and misses some; the assay was immunoSEQ multiplex PCR. The table has about 180,000 clones, 80% to 85% seen once. The sample consisted of peripheral blood. These receptors were collected from a woman aged 70-85 years with COVID-19, enrolled during active disease.

V usage is TRBV18 and J usage is TRBJ2-7, with 11 nucleotides matching TRBD1. The CDR3 is 14 amino acids. V shed 5 bases, J shed 3 bases, and the junction held 3 bases outside the gene matches. Germline V gene lookup returns CDR1 KGHSH and CDR2 LQKENI. Here the CDR3 reads CASSGTGGNYEQYF. The DNA of the CDR3 is TGTGCCAGCTCAGGGACAGGGGGTAACTACGAGCAGTACTTC.

The chain links TRBV9 to TRBJ2-7, with TRBD1 as a possible D gene (6 bases). This CDR3 region has 17 residues. V shed 0 bases and J shed 0 bases, with 16 bases lying between them. CDR1 and CDR2 (germline): SGDLS, YYNGEE. The CDR3 sequence is CASSVEGVGGGSYEQYF. DNA of the CDR3: TGTGCCAGCAGCGTAGAGGGGGTGGGCGGTGGCTCCTACGAGCAGTACTTC. Full variable domain (outside the CDR3, taken from reference TRBV9 and TRBJ2-7): DSGVTQTPKHLITATGQRVTLRCSPRSGDLSVYWYQQSLDQGLQFLIQYYNGEERAKGNILERFSAQQFPDLHSELNLSSLELGDSALYFCASSVEGVGGGSYEQYFGPGTRLTVT.

The rearrangement links TRBV7-2 to TRBJ2-5, with 10 bases identical to TRBD2. Germline loops: CDR1 SGHTA, CDR2 FQGNSA. V shed 5 bases, J shed 1 base, and the junction held 4 bases outside the gene matches. The CDR3 contains 15 residues. CDR3 residues: CASSMTSGPQETQYF. In nucleotides, the CDR3 is TGTGCCAGCAGCATGACTAGCGGGCCCCAAGAGACCCAGTACTTC.

This rearrangement joins TRBV20-1 to TRBJ2-7; 7 positions agree with TRBD2. This CDR3 region has 11 residues. Germline CDR1 and CDR2: DFQATT and SNEGSKA (reference sequence). V was pared by 3 bases and J by 7 bases, with 3 bases of the junction left unmatched. The CDR3 DNA follows: TGCAGTGCTAGGGGGGACTATGAGCAGTACTTC. Protein sequence: CSARGDYEQYF.

This chain uses TRBV28 with TRBJ2-7; TRBD2 agrees at 7 bases. The CDR3 is 15 residues long. V shed 2 bases, J shed 4 bases, and the junction held 8 bases outside the gene matches. The germline gives CDR1 MDHEN, CDR2 SYDVKM. The chain's CDR3 is CASSLALGLVYEQYF. The DNA of the CDR3 is TGTGCCAGCAGTTTAGCCCTCGGACTAGTTTACGAGCAGTACTTC.

This rearrangement joins TRBV14 to TRBJ1-4; 9 bases line up with TRBD1. J was trimmed by 3 bases and V by 4 bases; bases with no gene match: 6. The CDR3 contains 16 residues. Germline V gene data show CDR1 as SGHDN and CDR2 as FVKESK. The CDR3 coding sequence is TGTGCCAGCAGCCCGGGACAGGGATCGGCTAATGAAAAACTGTTTTTT. It codes for CASSPGQGSANEKLFF.

V gene TRBV28 combines with J gene TRBJ2-7, with 9 bases aligning to TRBD1. The CDR3 is 17 amino acids. J was trimmed by 3 bases and V by 3 bases; bases with no gene match: 12. The germline gives CDR1 MDHEN, CDR2 SYDVKM. CDR3 bases: TGTGCCAGCAGTTTTCCGGGAGTGGGACAGGGTTTCTACGAGCAGTACTTC. This encodes CASSFPGVGQGFYEQYF.

The chain employs TRBV19 and TRBJ2-4, with 11 nucleotides matching TRBD2. The length of the CDR3 is 16 residues. In germline, CDR1 is LNHDA, CDR2 SQIVND (reference sequence). The V segment lost 3 bases and the J segment 3 bases; nucleotides outside the gene matches: 4. The CDR3 nucleotides are TGTGCCAGTAGTATTGAGGGGACTAGCGGCAAAAACATTCAGTACTTC. This translates into CASSIEGTSGKNIQYF.

V and J are TRBV30 and TRBJ2-1; 7 positions match TRBD2. V shed 6 bases, J shed 3 bases, and the junction held 8 bases outside the gene matches. The CDR3 covers 14 residues. The V gene's germline CDR1 is GTSNPN and CDR2 SVGIG (reference sequence). CDR3 DNA sequence: TGTGCCTGTACTGGCGGGACTAACTACAATGAGCAGTTCTTC. Translating it yields CACTGGTNYNEQFF.

V is TRBV29-1 and J is TRBJ2-1; D might be TRBD2 (6 bases). The V and J ends lost 3 bases and 0 bases respectively, with 18 bases between them. CDR3 length: 17 amino acids. The germline CDR1 and CDR2 sequences are SQVTM and ANQGSEA. This chain's CDR3 is CSVERPRPGGSYNEQFF. The CDR3 DNA reads TGCAGCGTTGAGCGGCCCCGTCCCGGGGGCTCCTACAATGAGCAGTTCTTC.

V and J are TRBV11-3 and TRBJ2-7; 10 nucleotides agree with TRBD2. The germline V gene has CDR1 SGHNT and CDR2 YENEEA. The CDR3 contains 18 residues. V was pared by 3 bases and J by 0 bases, with 11 bases of the junction left unmatched. CDR3 protein: CASSFMGLARASSYEQYF. The CDR3 nucleotides are TGTGCCAGCAGCTTTATGGGACTAGCGAGAGCGAGCTCCTACGAGCAGTACTTC.

The chain uses TRBV6-6 and TRBJ2-3; D possibly corresponds to TRBD2 (6 bases). Germline lookup yields CDR1 MNHNY and CDR2 SVGAGI (reference sequence). The CDR3 is made up of 14 amino acids. Trimming left V 8 bases short and J 2 bases short, with 14 bases between. CDR3 region: CASAIGGFTDTQYF. For the CDR3, the DNA is TGTGCCAGCGCAATTGGAGGGTTCACAGATACGCAGTATTTT.

This clone showed up just once. The chain has TRBV3-1 (or the pseudogene TRBV3-2) and TRBJ2-5; D perhaps matches TRBD1 (6 bases). Looked up from germline, CDR1 is LGHDT and CDR2 is YNNKEL (reference sequence). V lost 3 bases and J lost 1, with 9 bases in between. The CDR3 consists of 14 residues. The CDR3 nucleotides read TGTGCCAGCAGCCATGGGGGCCTCCAAGAGACCCAGTACTTC. This translates into CASSHGGLQETQYF.

The rearrangement joins TRBV18 to TRBJ1-1, with TRBD1 as a possible D gene (6 bases). The V gene lost 6 bases and the J gene lost 3 bases, with 11 bases spanning the gap. The CDR3 consists of 13 residues. Germline CDR1 and CDR2: KGHSH and LQKENI. DNA for the CDR3: TGTGCCAGCTCGTCCGGACAGTACACTGAAGCTTTCTTT. This sequence encodes CASSSGQYTEAFF.

As regards this clone: Other DNA sequences of this sample code for an identical CDR3. V is TRBV11-2 and J is TRBJ1-2, with TRBD1 identical over 7 bases. The ends lost 0 bases at V and 7 bases at J; junction bases unmatched: 20. This CDR3 region has 19 residues. Per germline, CDR1 SGHAT and CDR2 FQNNGV. CDR3 protein: CASSLDLRGLDRERGGYTF. CDR3 nucleotide sequence: TGTGCCAGCAGCTTAGATCTGCGCGGTCTAGACAGGGAGAGAGGTGGCTACACCTTC.

The chain joins TRBV6-1 to TRBJ1-4, with D perhaps matching TRBD1 (6 bases). Germline CDR1 MNHNS, CDR2 SASEGT. Trimming removed 3 bases from V and 7 bases from J, with 15 bases in between. CDR3 size: 15 residues. The CDR3 bases are TGTGCCAGCAGTGACGGACAGCCCTGGGGTGAAAAACTGTTTTTT. It specifies CASSDGQPWGEKLFF.

The gene calls are TRBV28 and TRBJ1-1; D not resolved. The V gene's germline CDR1 is MDHEN and CDR2 SYDVKM. V was clipped by 5 bases and J by 0 bases, with 16 bases between them. CDR3 length equals 16 residues. The CDR3 DNA follows: TGTGCCAGCAGTCGGCGAGGTGCCGGCATGAACACTGAAGCTTTCTTT. Translated, it gives CASSRRGAGMNTEAFF.